Reported below is one T cell receptor beta chain. Its antigen is as yet unknown. The donors (healthy individuals) were bone marrow donors. The data are from a study of cytomegalovirus exposure and HLA in healthy donors. Study-wide results and limits: Overall, under 200 TCR beta chains were annotated as cytomegalovirus-associated.

The CDR3 contains 16 residues. Germline CDR1 MNHEY, CDR2 SMNVEV (reference sequence). Trimming took 4 bases from V and 3 from J, leaving 19 bases between them. The PCR made use of 60 Vbeta and 13 Jbeta primers. Original methodology: Approximately 11 million shared chains were among around 80 million unique TCR beta chains counted in a later analysis. Data came from immunoSEQ multiplex PCR; TCRdb stores just in-frame clones and leaves some out. V and J calls and clone size come straight from that table; D and trimming were deduced from the DNA. The sample consists of approximately 240,000 clones, 75% to 90% of them appearing once.

The TCR was taken from a woman under 30 in good health and CMV-seronegative. The rearrangement uses TRBV27 and TRBJ2-7; possibly TRBD2 for D (6 bases). Sequencing input: PBMCs. The CDR3 is CASSSFNRDLIYEQYF. CDR3 DNA: TGTGCCAGCAGTTCCTTCAACCGGGACTTGATCTACGAGCAGTACTTC.